The rows below give T cell receptor beta chains drawn from one sample of a study of beta chain features in type 1 diabetes. TCRdb's table, derived via immunoSEQ multiplex PCR, lists solely in-frame clones and lacks some. This table has about 44,000 clones, about half appearing once. Sequencing was done on a sample of Tregs from blood. These receptor sequences come from a woman aged 18-35 years in good health. The CDR3 runs from the conserved cysteine through the conserved F or W. Each record gives: D gene, V gene, J gene, clone size, CDR3 DNA, CDR3 protein. A D gene is named only where the DNA matches it firmly. Only some rows state a clone size, as once, few, many or a class for expanded clones.

d_call: TRBD2
v_call: TRBV6-1
j_call: TRBJ2-7
clone_size: few
cdr3_nt: TGTGCCAGCAGTGGTGCTAGCGGGATCTACTCCTACGAGCAGTACTTC
cdr3_aa: CASSGASGIYSYEQYF

d_call: TRBD2
v_call: TRBV4-2
j_call: TRBJ2-3
clone_size: -
cdr3_nt: TGTGCCAGCAGCCGCTCTAGCGGGAGTGTTGATACGCAGTATTTT
cdr3_aa: CASSRSSGSVDTQYF

d_call: TRBD1
v_call: TRBV19
j_call: TRBJ2-4
clone_size: -
cdr3_nt: TGTGCCAGTAGGACACAGGGGAACATTCAGTACTTC
cdr3_aa: CASRTQGNIQYF

d_call: -
v_call: TRBV19
j_call: TRBJ2-5
clone_size: -
cdr3_nt: TGTGCCAGTAGTATAGGAGCGGGCTCCCCCGCCGAAGAAGAGACCCAGTACTTC
cdr3_aa: CASSIGAGSPAEEETQYF

d_call: -
v_call: TRBV6-5
j_call: TRBJ1-2
clone_size: -
cdr3_nt: TGTGCCAGCAGCCAGCGGGCCTATGGCTACACCTTC
cdr3_aa: CASSQRAYGYTF

d_call: -
v_call: TRBV2
j_call: TRBJ1-5
clone_size: few
cdr3_nt: TGTGCCAGCAGTGAAGAAACAGGAGTCGGCAATCAGCCCCAGCATTTT
cdr3_aa: CASSEETGVGNQPQHF

d_call: -
v_call: TRBV7-9
j_call: TRBJ2-3
clone_size: -
cdr3_nt: TGTGCCAGCAGCTTTAGCCCCAGACTAGATACGCAGTATTTT
cdr3_aa: CASSFSPRLDTQYF

d_call: -
v_call: TRBV7-9
j_call: TRBJ2-2
clone_size: few
cdr3_nt: TGTGCCAGCAGCTTAGGTCCGGGTAACACCGGGGAGCTGTTTTTT
cdr3_aa: CASSLGPGNTGELFF

d_call: TRBD1
v_call: TRBV5-1
j_call: TRBJ2-7
clone_size: few
cdr3_nt: TGCGCCAGCAGCTCGGACAGGCGTCACGAGCAGTACTTC
cdr3_aa: CASSSDRRHEQYF

d_call: TRBD1
v_call: TRBV4-3
j_call: TRBJ1-4
clone_size: -
cdr3_nt: TGCGCCAGCAGCCAAGAAGGGACAGGACCCGAAAAACTGTTTTTT
cdr3_aa: CASSQEGTGPEKLFF

d_call: -
v_call: TRBV2
j_call: TRBJ1-6
clone_size: -
cdr3_nt: TGTGCCAGCAGCCTTGACCGCGGTTATTCACCCCTCCACTTT
cdr3_aa: CASSLDRGYSPLHF

d_call: TRBD2
v_call: TRBV7-2
j_call: TRBJ2-5
clone_size: -
cdr3_nt: TGTGCCAGCAGCTTGGGGGGACTAGCGGGAGTAGAGACCCAGTACTTC
cdr3_aa: CASSLGGLAGVETQYF

d_call: TRBD1
v_call: TRBV18
j_call: TRBJ1-2
clone_size: -
cdr3_nt: TGTGCCAGCTCACCACCCACAGGGGACTATGGCTACACCTTC
cdr3_aa: CASSPPTGDYGYTF

d_call: -
v_call: TRBV6-5
j_call: TRBJ2-7
clone_size: -
cdr3_nt: TGTGCCAGCAGTTACTCGACTCCCGAGCAGTACTTC
cdr3_aa: CASSYSTPEQYF

d_call: TRBD1
v_call: TRBV19
j_call: TRBJ2-7
clone_size: few
cdr3_nt: TGTGCCAGTAGTCCCCGGGACAGGGTGTACGAGCAGTACTTC
cdr3_aa: CASSPRDRVYEQYF

d_call: TRBD1
v_call: TRBV7-2
j_call: TRBJ2-1
clone_size: few
cdr3_nt: TGTGCCAGCAGCCCCGGGACAGGGGGGTACAATGAGCAGTTCTTC
cdr3_aa: CASSPGTGGYNEQFF

d_call: TRBD2
v_call: TRBV19
j_call: TRBJ2-2
clone_size: few
cdr3_nt: TGTGCCAGTAGTACAAGTTTGGGGCTACGCGGGAGGTCGAACACCGGGGAGCTGTTTTTT
cdr3_aa: CASSTSLGLRGRSNTGELFF

d_call: -
v_call: TRBV30
j_call: TRBJ1-2
clone_size: once
cdr3_nt: TGTGCCGGAAACTCGGGGGGTTATGGCTATGGCTACACCTTC
cdr3_aa: CAGNSGGYGYGYTF

d_call: -
v_call: TRBV15
j_call: TRBJ2-1
clone_size: few
cdr3_nt: TGTGCCACCAGCAGAAATGGACTGTCGGGCCAGGAGCAGTTCTTC
cdr3_aa: CATSRNGLSGQEQFF

d_call: TRBD1
v_call: TRBV18
j_call: TRBJ1-2
clone_size: few
cdr3_nt: TGTGCCAGCTCACCAAACAGTCCGGGACAGGGGGCGGCTAACTATGGCTACACCTTC
cdr3_aa: CASSPNSPGQGAANYGYTF

d_call: TRBD1
v_call: TRBV6-6
j_call: TRBJ1-5
clone_size: few
cdr3_nt: TGTGCCAGCAGTTACGGGGACAGCCCTAATCAGCCCCAGCATTTT
cdr3_aa: CASSYGDSPNQPQHF

d_call: -
v_call: TRBV19
j_call: TRBJ2-3
clone_size: -
cdr3_nt: TGTGCCACCGGTCTAGCGACCGATACGCAGTATTTT
cdr3_aa: CATGLATDTQYF

d_call: TRBD2
v_call: TRBV14
j_call: TRBJ2-1
clone_size: -
cdr3_nt: TGTGCCAGCAGCCAAGATCTAAGCGGGAGGGTCTCCTACAATGAGCAGTTCTTC
cdr3_aa: CASSQDLSGRVSYNEQFF

d_call: -
v_call: TRBV6-1
j_call: TRBJ2-2
clone_size: few
cdr3_nt: TGTGCCAGCAGTGGGACAGCGAACACCGGGGAGCTGTTTTTT
cdr3_aa: CASSGTANTGELFF

d_call: -
v_call: TRBV9
j_call: TRBJ2-1
clone_size: -
cdr3_nt: TGTGCCAGCAGCGTAGTTTCAGGATTATCCTACAATGAGCAGTTCTTC
cdr3_aa: CASSVVSGLSYNEQFF

d_call: TRBD2
v_call: TRBV5-1
j_call: TRBJ2-3
clone_size: once
cdr3_nt: TGCGCCAGCAGCCCCGACACTAGCGGATCCACAGATACGCAGTATTTT
cdr3_aa: CASSPDTSGSTDTQYF

d_call: TRBD2
v_call: TRBV6-5
j_call: TRBJ2-1
clone_size: -
cdr3_nt: TGTGCCAGCATGGATCTAGCGGGCGTTTACAATGAGCAGTTCTTC
cdr3_aa: CASMDLAGVYNEQFF

d_call: -
v_call: TRBV5-8
j_call: TRBJ1-1
clone_size: -
cdr3_nt: TGTGCCAGCAGGCGAAGGGGAAACGCTGAAGCTTTCTTT
cdr3_aa: CASRRRGNAEAFF

d_call: TRBD1
v_call: TRBV5-1
j_call: TRBJ2-5
clone_size: -
cdr3_nt: TGCGCCAGCAGCGGACAGGGGGCGGGGGAGACCCAGTACTTC
cdr3_aa: CASSGQGAGETQYF

d_call: TRBD1
v_call: TRBV6-5
j_call: TRBJ1-4
clone_size: -
cdr3_nt: TGTGCCAGCAGACCGGGACAGGGAAAACTGTTTTTT
cdr3_aa: CASRPGQGKLFF

d_call: -
v_call: TRBV4-3
j_call: TRBJ2-3
clone_size: -
cdr3_nt: TGCGCCAGCAGCCAAGATCATGCGGGCTTCCGCACAGATACGCAGTATTTT
cdr3_aa: CASSQDHAGFRTDTQYF

d_call: TRBD1
v_call: TRBV10-2
j_call: TRBJ2-7
clone_size: -
cdr3_nt: TGCGCCAGCAGTCGGACAGGAGCCTACGAGCAGTACTTC
cdr3_aa: CASSRTGAYEQYF

d_call: TRBD1
v_call: TRBV10-1
j_call: TRBJ1-6
clone_size: -
cdr3_nt: TGCGCCAGCGGGTCGGACAGGAATTCACCCCTCCACTTT
cdr3_aa: CASGSDRNSPLHF

d_call: TRBD2
v_call: TRBV28
j_call: TRBJ2-1
clone_size: -
cdr3_nt: TGTGCCAGCACCAATAAGGGGCTAGCGGGAGGAACCTACAATGAGCAGTTCTTC
cdr3_aa: CASTNKGLAGGTYNEQFF

d_call: TRBD2
v_call: TRBV15
j_call: TRBJ2-3
clone_size: -
cdr3_nt: TGTGCCACCAGCAGAGATCGGTTTGCGGGAGGACACACAGATACGCAGTATTTT
cdr3_aa: CATSRDRFAGGHTDTQYF

d_call: TRBD2
v_call: TRBV19
j_call: TRBJ2-3
clone_size: -
cdr3_nt: TGTGCCAGTAGTCCCCGGGAGGGGGGCACAGATACGCAGTATTTT
cdr3_aa: CASSPREGGTDTQYF

d_call: -
v_call: TRBV29-1
j_call: TRBJ1-1
clone_size: -
cdr3_nt: TGCAGCGTCCAGTTAGACAGAGTTGACACTGAAGCTTTCTTT
cdr3_aa: CSVQLDRVDTEAFF

d_call: -
v_call: TRBV19
j_call: TRBJ1-1
clone_size: few
cdr3_nt: TGTGCCAGCCAGGTAAATGGTGAAGCTTTCTTT
cdr3_aa: CASQVNGEAFF

d_call: TRBD2
v_call: TRBV4-2
j_call: TRBJ2-1
clone_size: -
cdr3_nt: TGTGCCAGCAGCCCCCTAAACGCGGCTAGCGGGAGTTCCTACAATGAGCAGTTCTTC
cdr3_aa: CASSPLNAASGSSYNEQFF

d_call: -
v_call: TRBV7-2
j_call: TRBJ2-1
clone_size: -
cdr3_nt: TGTGCCAGCAGCTTAGGGCAGGGGACCTACAATGAGCAGTTCTTC
cdr3_aa: CASSLGQGTYNEQFF

d_call: -
v_call: TRBV7-8
j_call: TRBJ2-7
clone_size: -
cdr3_nt: TGTGCCAGTTCCCAGGACTCCACCAGGCAGTACTTC
cdr3_aa: CASSQDSTRQYF

d_call: TRBD1
v_call: TRBV6-6
j_call: TRBJ2-1
clone_size: few
cdr3_nt: TGTGCCAGCAGACCCGGACAGGGGGTACACAATGAGCAGTTCTTC
cdr3_aa: CASRPGQGVHNEQFF

d_call: TRBD1
v_call: TRBV7-2
j_call: TRBJ1-1
clone_size: few
cdr3_nt: TGTGCCAGCAGCGCGGACAGGGCGGGATTTAGTAGGGGTGAAGCTTTCTTT
cdr3_aa: CASSADRAGFSRGEAFF

d_call: -
v_call: TRBV4-2
j_call: TRBJ2-7
clone_size: -
cdr3_nt: TGTGCCAGCAGCCAAGCAGGACAGTCCTACGAGCAGTACTTC
cdr3_aa: CASSQAGQSYEQYF

d_call: -
v_call: TRBV7-9
j_call: TRBJ1-4
clone_size: few
cdr3_nt: TGTGCCAGCAGCTTAGGCCAGATGGTCCCTGAAAAACTGTTTTTT
cdr3_aa: CASSLGQMVPEKLFF

d_call: TRBD1
v_call: TRBV19
j_call: TRBJ1-5
clone_size: -
cdr3_nt: TGTGCCAGTAGTTACGGGACAGGAAACAATCAGCCCCAGCATTTT
cdr3_aa: CASSYGTGNNQPQHF

d_call: TRBD1
v_call: TRBV19
j_call: TRBJ1-5
clone_size: -
cdr3_nt: TGTGCCACCGGCGGGACAGGGGGCCCCGCTCAGCCCCAGCATTTT
cdr3_aa: CATGGTGGPAQPQHF

d_call: -
v_call: TRBV14
j_call: TRBJ2-1
clone_size: -
cdr3_nt: TGTGCCAGCAGCCAAGAGATCAGACTCCGCTACAATGAGCAGTTCTTC
cdr3_aa: CASSQEIRLRYNEQFF

d_call: TRBD1
v_call: TRBV5-1
j_call: TRBJ2-1
clone_size: -
cdr3_nt: TGCGCCAGCAGCGGGACAGGGGAGGTCTGGGATGAGCAGTTCTTC
cdr3_aa: CASSGTGEVWDEQFF

d_call: -
v_call: TRBV29-1
j_call: TRBJ1-2
clone_size: once
cdr3_nt: TGCAGCGTTGAAGATAGGGGCAGGGGTCTCCTCGGTGGTGGCTACACCTTC
cdr3_aa: CSVEDRGRGLLGGGYTF

d_call: TRBD1
v_call: TRBV5-4
j_call: TRBJ1-2
clone_size: -
cdr3_nt: TGTGCCAGCAGGCCGACAGGGGAGGGGTATGGCTACACCTTC
cdr3_aa: CASRPTGEGYGYTF

d_call: -
v_call: TRBV19
j_call: TRBJ1-2
clone_size: -
cdr3_nt: TGTGCCAGTAGTATACGAGACTATGGCTACACCTTC
cdr3_aa: CASSIRDYGYTF

d_call: TRBD1
v_call: TRBV20-1
j_call: TRBJ1-1
clone_size: -
cdr3_nt: TGTAGTAGGGACAGGGGCACTGAAGCTTTCTTT
cdr3_aa: CSRDRGTEAFF

d_call: -
v_call: TRBV4-2
j_call: TRBJ1-6
clone_size: -
cdr3_nt: TGTGCCAGCAGCCAACCCGACGGAGGGTCCTATAATTCACCCCTCCACTTT
cdr3_aa: CASSQPDGGSYNSPLHF

d_call: -
v_call: TRBV28
j_call: TRBJ2-1
clone_size: -
cdr3_nt: TGTGCCAGCAGTTCGAGCGGAGTCGCCTACAATGAGCAGTTCTTC
cdr3_aa: CASSSSGVAYNEQFF

d_call: -
v_call: TRBV7-9
j_call: TRBJ2-5
clone_size: once
cdr3_nt: TGTGCCAGCAGCTCCTGGGCAGGGGACGAGACCCAGTACTTC
cdr3_aa: CASSSWAGDETQYF

d_call: TRBD2
v_call: TRBV6-7
j_call: TRBJ2-1
clone_size: -
cdr3_nt: TGTGCCAGCAGTTCCCCATTAGCGGGAGGGAACAATGAGCAGTTCTTC
cdr3_aa: CASSSPLAGGNNEQFF

d_call: -
v_call: TRBV5-1
j_call: TRBJ2-2
clone_size: once
cdr3_nt: TGCGCCAGCAGGGACGGACAGGGAGGGACCGGGGAGCTGTTTTTT
cdr3_aa: CASRDGQGGTGELFF

d_call: TRBD2
v_call: TRBV27
j_call: TRBJ2-3
clone_size: -
cdr3_nt: TGTGCCAGCAGTCGCCTAGCGGGAGGCAACACAGATACGCAGTATTTT
cdr3_aa: CASSRLAGGNTDTQYF

d_call: -
v_call: TRBV6-4
j_call: TRBJ2-1
clone_size: -
cdr3_nt: TGTGCCAGCAGTGACCCTGCTCTCCGCGATGAGCAGTTCTTC
cdr3_aa: CASSDPALRDEQFF